These 9 T cell receptor beta chains originate from one sample sequenced in a study of Graves' ophthalmopathy and Graves' hyperthyroidism. RNA transcripts provided the template for amplifying TCR beta CDR3 regions. After a first-round RT-PCR with HTBI primers, a second-round multiplex PCR was run. TCRdb redid the calling of the multiplex PCR reads with MiXCR, one entry per CDR3 protein. The table shows about 550,000 distinct CDR3 sequences, with about two fifths occurring only once. The sequencing sample was made of peripheral blood or thyroid tissue (not recorded which). Receptors originate from an adult man with Graves' hyperthyroidism.

This clonotype was observed at least ten times. The rearrangement links TRBV6-5 to TRBJ1-5; a possible D gene is TRBD1 (5 bases). The germline V gene encodes CDR1 MNHEY and CDR2 SVGAGI. This CDR3 is 13 amino acids long. The V and J ends lost 2 bases and 6 bases respectively, with 8 bases between them. The CDR3 is CASSYVRGQPQHF. In DNA, the CDR3 is TGTGCCAGCAGTTACGTTAGGGGTCAGCCCCAGCATTTT.

The genes are TRBV2 and TRBJ2-1; D not resolved. The ends were cut back, 2 bases at V and 5 bases at J, with 7 bases in the middle. The CDR3 consists of 13 residues. Germline CDR1 reads SNHLY; CDR2 reads FYNNEI. This chain's CDR3 is CASSENEHNEQFF. For the CDR3, the DNA is TGTGCCAGCAGTGAAAATGAGCACAATGAGCAGTTCTTC.

The chain carries TRBV18 and TRBJ1-6; the match to TRBD1 covers 8 bases. CDR1 is KGHSH, CDR2 LQKENI, per germline. There are 13 residues in the CDR3. V was pared by 4 bases and J by 8 bases, with 1 base of the junction left unmatched. The CDR3 coding sequence is TGTGCCAGCTCACAGACAGGGGATTCACCCCTCCACTTT. It translates to CASSQTGDSPLHF.

Only one count was recorded for this clonotype. This chain connects TRBV7-2 to TRBJ1-1; D is unresolved. Germline V lookup: CDR1 SGHTA, CDR2 FQGNSA. CDR3 size: 16 residues. Trimming removed 9 bases from V and 1 base from J, with 21 bases in between. CDR3 DNA sequence: TGTGCCAGTGGTCAGAGCTACGGTTCCAAGAACACTGAAGCTTTCTTT. Protein: CASGQSYGSKNTEAFF.

The chain employs TRBV29-1 and TRBJ1-5; TRBD1 might be the D (6 bases). Germline lookup yields CDR1 SQVTM and CDR2 ANQGSEA. This CDR3 spans 13 amino acids. V lost 4 bases and J lost 3, with 10 bases in between. Here the CDR3 reads CSVADRINQPQHF. DNA of the CDR3: TGCAGCGTTGCCGACAGGATCAATCAGCCCCAGCATTTT.

The V gene is TRBV2, the J gene TRBJ2-5; 8 bases agree with TRBD1. The germline gives CDR1 SNHLY, CDR2 FYNNEI. This CDR3 has 16 amino acids. V trimming: 5 bases; J trimming: 0 bases; junction bases outside the gene matches: 8. CDR3 DNA: TGTGCCAGCAGTTCCGACAGGGGCGGGGACCAAGAGACCCAGTACTTC. Its translation is CASSSDRGGDQETQYF.

With respect to this clonotype: A single base separates this from a much larger clone, so it may be a read error. The CDR3 region is CASMGRANYGYTF. The DNA of the CDR3 is TGTGCCAGCATGGGACGGGCTAACTATGGCTACACCTTC. This sequence joins TRBV6-5 and TRBJ1-2; weak D call: TRBD1 (5 bases). The V and J ends lost 7 bases and 0 bases respectively, with 9 bases between them. In germline, CDR1 is MNHEY, CDR2 SVGAGI. This CDR3 region has 13 residues.

As regards this clonotype: Because the CDR3 is missing its conserved closing phenylalanine or tryptophan, this is likely a read error. No DNA is shown, since the ends of the CDR3 on it are uncertain; the CDR3 is the one TCRdb lists. The V gene is TRBV10-3, the J gene TRBJ2-6; the table's TRBD1 call for D was not verified on the DNA. Germline values: CDR1 ENHRY, CDR2 SYGVKD. The CDR3 sequence runs 8 residues, both termini included. CDR3 loop: CAISESGQ.

CDR3: CATSSHENNSPLHF. In DNA form, the CDR3 reads TGTGCCACCAGCAGCCACGAGAACAATTCACCCCTCCACTTT. This chain joins TRBV15 and TRBJ1-6; D ambiguous. Between the trimmed V and J ends, which lost 3 bases and 7 bases, there was a span of 10 bases. The CDR3 spans 14 residues. CDR1 and CDR2 (germline): LNHNV, YYDKDF (reference sequence). Full variable domain (outside the CDR3, taken from reference TRBV15 and TRBJ1-6): DAMVIQNPRYQVTQFGKPVTLSCSQTLNHNVMYWYQQKSSQAPKLLFHYYDKDFNNEADTPDNFQSRRPNTSFCFLDIRSPGLGDTAMYLCATSSHENNSPLHFGNGTRLTVT.